A single sample gave rise to the 21 T cell receptor beta chains below, sequenced in a study of shared clonotypes between healthy human individuals. Sequencing was performed with immunoSEQ multiplex PCR; in TCRdb, only in-frame clones are kept and a portion is missing. This table holds 550,000 to 750,000 clones, about 95% found once. It was CD45RO-negative cells, positively selected for CCR7, that made up naive CD8 cells, with terminally differentiated effector memory CD45RA+ cells excluded. The sequencing input was naive CD8+ T cells sorted from blood. The source is a woman aged 25 to 39 in good health.

This rearrangement joins TRBV4-1 to TRBJ2-7; 9 bases match TRBD2. Germline assignment: CDR1 MGHRA and CDR2 YSYEKL. The CDR3 loop spans 17 amino acids. V was pared by 0 bases and J by 4 bases, with 10 bases of the junction left unmatched. CDR3: CASSQEVFPSGVYEQYF. The CDR3 region has the DNA TGCGCCAGCAGCCAAGAGGTATTTCCTAGCGGGGTTTACGAGCAGTACTTC.

The rearrangement uses TRBV27 and TRBJ2-7, with 8 bases fitting TRBD1. Germline CDR1 reads MNHEY; CDR2 reads SMNVEV (reference sequence). The CDR3 is made up of 13 amino acids. V gave up 7 bases and J gave up 5 bases; unmatched junction bases: 7. The CDR3 coding sequence is TGTGCCAGCACGTCCGGGACAGGAAACGAGCAGTACTTC. Translation: CASTSGTGNEQYF.

The chain links TRBV28 to TRBJ1-2; TRBD1 matches 9 bases. The CDR3 length is 14 residues. The J segment lost 7 bases and the V segment lost 6 bases, leaving 9 bases of the junction unmatched. Germline V gene data show CDR1 as MDHEN and CDR2 as SYDVKM. CDR3 DNA: TGTGCCAGCAGGTCTTCCGGGACAGGGAGTGGCTACACCTTC. Amino acids: CASRSSGTGSGYTF.

This sequence joins TRBV19 and TRBJ1-5; TRBD1 agrees at 8 bases. The V gene end was trimmed by 5 bases and the J gene end by 5 bases; junction bases not matched to a gene: 5. The CDR3 totals 14 residues. CDR1 is LNHDA and CDR2 is SQIVND in the germline V gene (reference sequence). CDR3 DNA: TGTGCCAGTAGTCTCCGGACAGGGTATCAGCCCCAGCATTTT. It encodes CASSLRTGYQPQHF.

The chain joins TRBV7-9 to TRBJ2-1, with 9 bases fitting TRBD2. J gave up 10 bases and V 4 bases, and 11 bases lay outside the gene matches. This CDR3 has 15 residues. Per germline, CDR1 SEHNR and CDR2 FQNEAQ (reference sequence). The CDR3 loop reads CASSSMLAGVEEQFF. The DNA for the CDR3 is TGTGCCAGCAGCTCTATGTTAGCGGGAGTGGAAGAGCAGTTCTTC.

As DNA, the CDR3 is TGTGCCAGCAGCGGCCGGGACTCACACAATGAGCAGTTCTTC. Its protein is CASSGRDSHNEQFF. This chain links TRBV9 with TRBJ2-1; D is possibly TRBD2 (6 bases). This CDR3 has 14 residues. The V gene lost 3 bases and the J gene lost 5 bases, with 12 bases spanning the gap. Germline CDR1 reads SGDLS; CDR2 reads YYNGEE.

The chain joins TRBV28 to TRBJ1-4, with D unclear. This CDR3 region has 14 residues. The germline gives CDR1 MDHEN, CDR2 SYDVKM. Trimming left V 1 base short and J 5 bases short, with 8 bases between. The CDR3 spells CASSLSVLNEKLFF. DNA of the CDR3: TGTGCCAGCAGTTTATCTGTCCTAAATGAAAAACTGTTTTTT.

The chain has TRBV27 and TRBJ2-5; 8 positions agree with TRBD1. The J call could be wrong; TRBJ2-7 is a better fit for the DNA end. The CDR3 has 13 residues. Germline loops: CDR1 MNHEY, CDR2 SMNVEV (reference sequence). CDR3 sequence (DNA): TGTGCCAGCACGTCCGGGACAGGAAACGAGCAGTACTTC. This translates into CASTSGTGNEQYF.

V and J are TRBV7-9 and TRBJ2-1; no clear D gene. V gave up 5 bases and J gave up 7 bases, with 3 bases separating them. In germline, CDR1 is SEHNR, CDR2 FQNEAQ (reference sequence). There are 10 residues in the CDR3. The CDR3 coding sequence is TGTGCCAGCAGCCCGAATGAGCAGTTCTTC. It yields the protein CASSPNEQFF.

The rearrangement joins TRBV7-8 to TRBJ2-1; 10 bases are shared with TRBD2. Per germline, CDR1 SGHVS and CDR2 FQNEAQ. The V segment lost 1 base and the J segment 6 bases; nucleotides outside the gene matches: 9. This CDR3 contains 17 residues. The CDR3 nucleotides read TGTGCCAGCAGCTTAGGCCTCCTGGTAGCGGGAGGCAATGAGCAGTTCTTC. It is translated as CASSLGLLVAGGNEQFF.

The V gene is TRBV7-8, the J gene TRBJ2-1; 7 positions agree with TRBD2. V lost 1 base to trimming and J lost 3 bases; unmatched junction nucleotides: 3. Germline values: CDR1 SGHVS, CDR2 FQNEAQ. This CDR3 spans 15 amino acids. The CDR3 region is CASSLGGSHYNEQFF. The CDR3 DNA follows: TGTGCCAGCAGCTTAGGCGGGAGCCACTACAATGAGCAGTTCTTC.

The genes are TRBV28 and TRBJ2-1, with 12 bases fitting TRBD2. The germline V gene has CDR1 MDHEN and CDR2 SYDVKM. CDR3 length: 18 amino acids. Losses at the gene ends were 5 bases for V and 7 bases for J; bases not matched to a gene: 15. The CDR3 region has the DNA TGTGCCAGCAGTACTTCCCGGACTAGCGGGATGCCCTTAAATGAGCAGTTCTTC. As protein: CASSTSRTSGMPLNEQFF.

The chain links TRBV5-4 to TRBJ2-1; no firm D call. From germline, CDR1 is SGHNT and CDR2 YYREEE (reference sequence). The V gene lost 8 bases and the J gene lost 10 bases, with 19 bases spanning the gap. The CDR3 sequence is 13 residues long. The CDR3 coding sequence is TGTGCCAGTTCCCTAGGACCCATCTTGGAGCAGTTCTTC. This gives the protein CASSLGPILEQFF. Looking up the rest from reference TRBV5-4 and TRBJ2-1 gives the full variable domain: ETGVTQSPTHLIKTRGQQVTLRCSSQSGHNTVSWYQQALGQGPQFIFQYYREEENGRGNFPPRFSGLQFPNYSSELNVNALELDDSALYLCASSLGPILEQFFGPGTRLTVL.

This clone came up once. This same CDR3 is encoded by further DNA sequences in the sample. The rearrangement links TRBV5-6 to TRBJ2-7, with no clear D. The V gene lost 3 bases and the J gene lost 3 bases, with 7 bases spanning the gap. Per germline, CDR1 SGHDT and CDR2 YYEEEE. The CDR3 is 12 residues long. In nucleotides, the CDR3 is TGTGCCAGCAGCTACTCCGACTACGAGCAGTACTTC. Translated: CASSYSDYEQYF.

The chain has TRBV28 and TRBJ2-1; tentative D call: TRBD2 (5 bases). This CDR3 contains 15 residues. Germline loops: CDR1 MDHEN, CDR2 SYDVKM. The ends were cut back, 3 bases at V and 2 bases at J, with 11 bases in the middle. CDR3: CASSFRGGPYNEQFF. The CDR3 coding sequence is TGTGCCAGCAGTTTCCGAGGCGGGCCCTACAATGAGCAGTTCTTC.

The rearrangement links TRBV7-8 to TRBJ1-1; 10 bases fit TRBD1. The CDR3 consists of 17 residues. The V gene end was trimmed by 3 bases and the J gene end by 2 bases; junction bases not matched to a gene: 9. The V gene's germline CDR1 is SGHVS and CDR2 FQNEAQ. The CDR3 loop is CASSFRGTGDLNTEAFF. The CDR3 DNA follows: TGTGCCAGCAGCTTCAGAGGGACAGGGGACTTAAACACTGAAGCTTTCTTT.

V usage is TRBV7-9 and J usage is TRBJ2-7, with TRBD2 as a possible D gene (5 bases). V dropped 5 bases and J dropped 2 bases, with 10 bases sitting between them. CDR1 and CDR2 from the germline V gene are SEHNR and FQNEAQ (reference sequence). This CDR3 is built from 13 residues. CDR3 nucleotides: TGTGCCAGCAGCAAAGCGGCTACCTACGAGCAGTACTTC. Protein product: CASSKAATYEQYF.

This rearrangement joins TRBV28 to TRBJ2-7, with 7 nucleotides matching TRBD2. Losses at the gene ends were 4 bases for V and 4 bases for J; bases not matched to a gene: 10. Germline V gene lookup returns CDR1 MDHEN and CDR2 SYDVKM. This CDR3 spans 15 amino acids. CDR3 DNA sequence: TGTGCCAGCAGTTACCGGGGAGGGATGAGGTACGAGCAGTACTTC. Protein sequence: CASSYRGGMRYEQYF. Filled out from reference TRBV28 and TRBJ2-7, the complete variable domain reads DVKVTQSSRYLVKRTGEKVFLECVQDMDHENMFWYRQDPGLGLRLIYFSYDVKMKEKGDIPEGYSVSREKKERFSLILESASTNQTSMYLCASSYRGGMRYEQYFGPGTRLTVT.

V is TRBV5-4 and J is TRBJ2-3; D gene unclear. CDR3 length: 16 residues. From germline, CDR1 is SGHNT and CDR2 YYREEE (reference sequence). The V end lost 2 bases, the J end lost 2 bases, and 15 bases lay between the germline ends. CDR3 DNA sequence: TGTGCCAGCAGCTTTGAGCTCGGCGGCCACACAGATACGCAGTATTTT. Protein product: CASSFELGGHTDTQYF.

The chain carries TRBV13 and TRBJ2-5; D unresolved. The V and J ends lost 6 bases and 0 bases respectively, with 11 bases between them. CDR3 size: 14 residues. In germline, CDR1 is PRHDT, CDR2 FYEKMQ (reference sequence). Written as DNA, the CDR3 is TGTGCCAGCAGTTCCCGCCCCTACCAAGAGACCCAGTACTTC. Translating gives CASSSRPYQETQYF.

V usage is TRBV27 and J usage is TRBJ2-7; D perhaps matches TRBD2 (5 bases). This CDR3 region has 14 residues. CDR1 and CDR2 (germline): MNHEY, SMNVEV (reference sequence). Trimming cost V 0 bases and J 5 bases, with 11 bases left between them. Here the CDR3 DNA reads TGTGCCAGCAGTTTATCGGGCGGGTTTAACGAGCAGTACTTC. Translated: CASSLSGGFNEQYF.